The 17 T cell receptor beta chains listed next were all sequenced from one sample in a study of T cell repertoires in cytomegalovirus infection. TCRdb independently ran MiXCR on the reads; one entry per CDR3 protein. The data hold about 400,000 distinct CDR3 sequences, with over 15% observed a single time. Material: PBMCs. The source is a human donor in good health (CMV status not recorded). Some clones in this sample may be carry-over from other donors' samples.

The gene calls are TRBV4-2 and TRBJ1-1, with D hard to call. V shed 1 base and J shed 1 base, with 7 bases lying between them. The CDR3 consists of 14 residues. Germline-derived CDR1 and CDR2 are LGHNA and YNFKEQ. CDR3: CASSQASANTEAFF. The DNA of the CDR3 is TGTGCCAGCAGCCAAGCTTCAGCGAACACTGAAGCTTTCTTT.

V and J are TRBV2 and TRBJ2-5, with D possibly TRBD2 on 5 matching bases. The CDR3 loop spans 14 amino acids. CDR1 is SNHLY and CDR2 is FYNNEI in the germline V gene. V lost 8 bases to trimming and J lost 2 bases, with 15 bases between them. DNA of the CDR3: TGTGCCAGCCAGAGGACTTTCCTGCAAGAGACCCAGTACTTC. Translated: CASQRTFLQETQYF.

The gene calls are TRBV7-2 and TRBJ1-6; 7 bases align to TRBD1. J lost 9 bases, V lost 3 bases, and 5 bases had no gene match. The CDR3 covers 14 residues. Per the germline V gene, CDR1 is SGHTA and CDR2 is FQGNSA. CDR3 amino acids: CASSFNRGPSPLHF. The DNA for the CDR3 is TGTGCCAGCAGCTTCAATAGGGGGCCTTCACCCCTCCACTTT.

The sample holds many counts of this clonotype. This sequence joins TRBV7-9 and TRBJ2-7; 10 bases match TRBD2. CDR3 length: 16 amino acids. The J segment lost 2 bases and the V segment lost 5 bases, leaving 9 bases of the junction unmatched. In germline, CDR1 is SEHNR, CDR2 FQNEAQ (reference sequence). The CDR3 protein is CASSPDPGLATYEQYF. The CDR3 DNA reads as TGTGCCAGCAGCCCAGATCCGGGACTAGCGACCTACGAGCAGTACTTC.

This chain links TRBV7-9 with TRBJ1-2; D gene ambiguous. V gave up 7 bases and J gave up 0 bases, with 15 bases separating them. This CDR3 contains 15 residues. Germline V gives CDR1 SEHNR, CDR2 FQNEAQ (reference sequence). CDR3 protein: CASNSKEGSNYGYTF. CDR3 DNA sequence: TGTGCCAGCAACTCCAAGGAGGGCTCTAACTATGGCTACACCTTC.

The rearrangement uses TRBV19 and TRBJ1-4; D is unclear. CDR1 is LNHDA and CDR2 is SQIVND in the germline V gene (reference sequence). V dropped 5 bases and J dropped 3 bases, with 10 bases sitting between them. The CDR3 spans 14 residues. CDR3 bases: TGTGCCAGTAGTCCTCTACGGGCTAATGAAAAACTGTTTTTT. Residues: CASSPLRANEKLFF.

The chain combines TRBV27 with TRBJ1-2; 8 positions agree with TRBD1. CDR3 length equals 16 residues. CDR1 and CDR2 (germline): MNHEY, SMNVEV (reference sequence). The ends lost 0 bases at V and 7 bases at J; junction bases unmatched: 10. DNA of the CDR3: TGTGCCAGCAGTTTATCGGTCCAGGGGGCGAATGGTGGCTACACCTTC. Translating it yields CASSLSVQGANGGYTF.

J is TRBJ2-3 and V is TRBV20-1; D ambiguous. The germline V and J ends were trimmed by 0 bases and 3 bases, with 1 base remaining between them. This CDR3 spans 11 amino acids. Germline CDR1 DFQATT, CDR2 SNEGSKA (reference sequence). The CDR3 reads CSARDTDTQYF. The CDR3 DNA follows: TGCAGTGCTAGAGATACAGATACGCAGTATTTT.

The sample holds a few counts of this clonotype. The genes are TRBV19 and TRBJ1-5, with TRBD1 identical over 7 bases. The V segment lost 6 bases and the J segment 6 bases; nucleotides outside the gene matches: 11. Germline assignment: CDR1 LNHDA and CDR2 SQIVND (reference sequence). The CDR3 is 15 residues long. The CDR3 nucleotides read TGTGCCAGTAGCTCCGGGACAGCACTTTCTCAGCCCCAGCATTTT. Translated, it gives CASSSGTALSQPQHF.

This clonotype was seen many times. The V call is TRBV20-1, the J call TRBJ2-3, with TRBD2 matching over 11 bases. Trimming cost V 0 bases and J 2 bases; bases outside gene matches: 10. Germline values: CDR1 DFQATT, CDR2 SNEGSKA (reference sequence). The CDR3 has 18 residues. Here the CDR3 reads CSAREQISGRADTDTQYF. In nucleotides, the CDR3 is TGCAGTGCTAGAGAACAAATTAGCGGGAGGGCCGACACAGATACGCAGTATTTT.

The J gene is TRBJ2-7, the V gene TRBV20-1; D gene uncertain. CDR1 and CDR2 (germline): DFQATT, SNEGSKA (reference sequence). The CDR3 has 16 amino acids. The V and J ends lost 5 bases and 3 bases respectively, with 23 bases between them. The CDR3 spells CSAPPLHRERYYEQYF. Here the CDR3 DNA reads TGCAGTGCTCCGCCGTTACACAGAGAGCGATACTACGAGCAGTACTTC.

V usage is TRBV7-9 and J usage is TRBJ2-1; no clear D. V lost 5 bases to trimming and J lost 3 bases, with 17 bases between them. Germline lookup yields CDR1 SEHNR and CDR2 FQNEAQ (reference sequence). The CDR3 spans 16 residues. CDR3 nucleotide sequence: TGTGCCAGCAGCAGTAGCAGGCGGCGGATCTACAATGAGCAGTTCTTC. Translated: CASSSSRRRIYNEQFF.

CDR3 bases: TGTGCCAGCTCACCAATGGCGAGTGGCTACACCTTC. Protein product: CASSPMASGYTF. The chain recombines TRBV18 with TRBJ1-2; D not certain. The CDR3 has 12 amino acids. Trimming took off 2 bases at V and 7 bases at J, with 8 bases between the two ends. Germline V gives CDR1 KGHSH, CDR2 LQKENI.

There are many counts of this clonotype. CDR3 nucleotide sequence: TGTGCCAGCAGCTGGAGGGACCGCGCAACTAATGAAAAACTGTTTTTT. Translation: CASSWRDRATNEKLFF. This rearrangement joins TRBV7-2 to TRBJ1-4; D is perhaps TRBD1 (5 bases). This CDR3 spans 16 amino acids. V was cut by 4 bases and J by 0 bases, with 12 bases left in between. Per germline, CDR1 SGHTA and CDR2 FQGNSA.

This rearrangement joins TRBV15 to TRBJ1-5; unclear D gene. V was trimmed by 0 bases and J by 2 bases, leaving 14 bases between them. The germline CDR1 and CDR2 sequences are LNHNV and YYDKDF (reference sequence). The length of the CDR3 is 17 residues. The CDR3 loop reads CATSRDVGPNRNQPQHF. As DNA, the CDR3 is TGTGCCACCAGCAGAGATGTCGGCCCAAACCGCAATCAGCCCCAGCATTTT.

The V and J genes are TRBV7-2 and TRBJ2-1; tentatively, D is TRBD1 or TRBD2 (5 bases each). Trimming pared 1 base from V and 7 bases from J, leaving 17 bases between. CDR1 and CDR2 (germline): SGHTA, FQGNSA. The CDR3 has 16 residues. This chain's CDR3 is CASSLVRDPGRNEQFF. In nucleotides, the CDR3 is TGTGCCAGCAGCTTAGTAAGGGACCCGGGGAGAAATGAGCAGTTCTTC.

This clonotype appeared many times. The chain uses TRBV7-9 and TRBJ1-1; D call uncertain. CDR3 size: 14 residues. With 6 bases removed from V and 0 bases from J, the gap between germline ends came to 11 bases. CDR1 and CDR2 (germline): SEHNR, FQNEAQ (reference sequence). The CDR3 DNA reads TGTGCCAGCAGTCGCCCACACGTGAACACTGAAGCTTTCTTT. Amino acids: CASSRPHVNTEAFF.